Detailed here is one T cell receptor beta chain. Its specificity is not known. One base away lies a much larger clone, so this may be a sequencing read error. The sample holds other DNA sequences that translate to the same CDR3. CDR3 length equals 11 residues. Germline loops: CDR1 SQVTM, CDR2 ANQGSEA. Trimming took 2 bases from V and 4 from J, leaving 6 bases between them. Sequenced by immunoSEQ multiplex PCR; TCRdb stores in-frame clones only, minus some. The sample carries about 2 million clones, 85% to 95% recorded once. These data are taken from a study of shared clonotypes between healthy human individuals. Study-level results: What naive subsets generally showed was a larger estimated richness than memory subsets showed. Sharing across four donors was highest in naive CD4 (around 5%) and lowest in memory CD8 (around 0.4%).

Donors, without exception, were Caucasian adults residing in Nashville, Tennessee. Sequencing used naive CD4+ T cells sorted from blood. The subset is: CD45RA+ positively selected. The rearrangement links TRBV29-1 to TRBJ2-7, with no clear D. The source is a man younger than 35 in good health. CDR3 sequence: CSVEFSYEQYF. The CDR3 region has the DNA TGCAGCGTTGAATTCAGTTACGAGCAGTACTTC.